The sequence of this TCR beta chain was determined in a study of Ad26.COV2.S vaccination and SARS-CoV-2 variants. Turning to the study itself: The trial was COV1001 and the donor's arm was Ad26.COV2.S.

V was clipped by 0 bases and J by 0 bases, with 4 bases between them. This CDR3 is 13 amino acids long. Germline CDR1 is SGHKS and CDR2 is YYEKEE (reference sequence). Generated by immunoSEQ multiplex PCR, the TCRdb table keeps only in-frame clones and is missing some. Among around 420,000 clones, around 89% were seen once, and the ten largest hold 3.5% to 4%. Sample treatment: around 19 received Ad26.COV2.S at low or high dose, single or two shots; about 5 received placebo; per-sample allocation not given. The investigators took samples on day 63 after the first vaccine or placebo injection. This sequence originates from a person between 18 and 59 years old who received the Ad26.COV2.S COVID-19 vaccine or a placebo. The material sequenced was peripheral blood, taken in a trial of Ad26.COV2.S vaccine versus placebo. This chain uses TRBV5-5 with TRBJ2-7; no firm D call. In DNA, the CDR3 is TGTGCCAGCAGCTTGGTGGACTCCTACGAGCAGTACTTC. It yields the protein CASSLVDSYEQYF.